The 32 T cell receptor beta chains reported below all come from one sample, sequenced in a study of shared clonotypes between healthy human individuals (TCRdb year 2020). CD8 naive samples were obtained by positive selection for CCR7 among CD45RO-negative cells, yielding a CD45RA+CCR7+ population from which TemRA cells were excluded. Library creation used the immunoSEQ multiplex PCR assay. The clones in this table, taken by TCRdb from immuneACCESS, are in-frame only. Not every clone is retained; where verified, under half of the shortfall comes from an unresolved V gene, and the cause of the rest is unknown. The sample table lists over 2 million clones, less than 95% of them with a count of one. Clones ranked in the top ten supply 0.9% to 1.3% of the sample. The sequencing input was naive CD8+ T cells sorted from blood. The sample's cell subset or site label, decoded: CD45RA+CCR7+. These receptors came from a man aged 18-30 years in good health.

V gene TRBV9 combines with J gene TRBJ2-5; 10 bases map to TRBD1. From germline, CDR1 is SGDLS and CDR2 YYNGEE. The CDR3 spans 15 residues. J gave up 5 bases and V 0 bases, and 4 bases lay outside the gene matches. CDR3 nucleotide sequence: TGTGCCAGCAGCGTAGACGGGACAGGGGCGGAGACCCAGTACTTC. This sequence encodes CASSVDGTGAETQYF.

To note about this clone: This sample includes further DNA sequences coding for the same CDR3. The rearrangement joins TRBV9 to TRBJ2-5; D remains unclear. This CDR3 has 13 amino acids. V was pared by 0 bases and J by 3 bases, with 6 bases between. Germline CDR1 SGDLS, CDR2 YYNGEE. The CDR3, as DNA: TGTGCCAGCAGCGTAGCCGTAGAAGAGACCCAGTACTTC. This encodes CASSVAVEETQYF.

The J gene is TRBJ1-6, the V gene TRBV27, with TRBD1 as a possible D gene (5 bases). The CDR3 loop spans 20 amino acids. The V and J ends lost 0 bases and 1 base respectively, with 19 bases between them. Germline loops: CDR1 MNHEY, CDR2 SMNVEV (reference sequence). In nucleotides, the CDR3 is TGTGCCAGCAGTTTATCGGTACCGGGGGGGTGGGCATCCTATAATTCACCCCTCCACTTT. Translated, it gives CASSLSVPGGWASYNSPLHF.

The gene calls are TRBV4-3 and TRBJ2-7; D is perhaps TRBD1 (5 bases). Germline V gene sequence: CDR1 LGHNA, CDR2 YSLEER. V gave up 1 base and J gave up 3 bases, with 16 bases separating them. The CDR3 consists of 16 residues. CDR3 nucleotides: TGCGCCAGCAGCCAAGTTTTGCAGGGTGAAGACTACGAGCAGTACTTC. Protein: CASSQVLQGEDYEQYF.

With regard to this clone: Other DNA sequences in this specimen translate into the identical CDR3. The chain has TRBV29-1 and TRBJ2-7; D not certain. CDR3 length: 11 residues. Trimming removed 6 bases from V and 4 bases from J, with 10 bases in between. Germline CDR1 and CDR2: SQVTM and ANQGSEA. CDR3 in amino acids: CSVEEGYEQYF. The CDR3 DNA is TGCAGCGTCGAGGAAGGTTACGAGCAGTACTTC.

The chain is built from TRBV7-9 and TRBJ2-5, with 8 bases aligning to TRBD2. Trimming at V came to 9 bases and at J to 5 bases, leaving 14 bases not matched to a gene. The germline V gene has CDR1 SEHNR and CDR2 FQNEAQ (reference sequence). This CDR3 region has 15 residues. CDR3: CASGIGGAGVETQYF. CDR3 bases: TGTGCCAGTGGGATAGGGGGAGCGGGAGTTGAGACCCAGTACTTC.

A single count supports this clone. Additional DNA sequences in this sample encode the identical CDR3. This chain connects TRBV11-2 to TRBJ2-5, with D hard to call. V lost 1 base to trimming and J lost 5 bases, with 8 bases between them. This CDR3 contains 13 residues. In germline, CDR1 is SGHAT, CDR2 FQNNGV. CDR3 DNA sequence: TGTGCCAGCAGCTTAGTCTCATGGGAGACCCAGTACTTC. It is translated as CASSLVSWETQYF.

This clone occurred once. The chain recombines TRBV27 with TRBJ1-1; 8 bases match TRBD1. The CDR3 length is 15 residues. Trimming took 2 bases from V and 4 from J; bases not matched to a gene: 6. Germline CDR1 and CDR2: MNHEY and SMNVEV (reference sequence). This CDR3 is CASSLGQGTGTEAFF. The DNA of the CDR3 is TGTGCCAGCAGTTTAGGACAGGGTACGGGCACTGAAGCTTTCTTT.

A remark on this clone: Other DNA sequences in this specimen translate into the identical CDR3. The V gene is TRBV13, the J gene TRBJ2-1; 7 bases are shared with TRBD2. This CDR3 is 14 amino acids long. J gave up 5 bases and V 0 bases, and 1 base lay outside the gene matches. Germline V gene sequence: CDR1 PRHDT, CDR2 FYEKMQ (reference sequence). CDR3 region: CASSLGLADNEQFF. The CDR3 bases are TGTGCCAGCAGCTTAGGGCTAGCGGACAATGAGCAGTTCTTC.

The gene calls are TRBV4-3 and TRBJ1-1; D call uncertain. The CDR3 contains 16 residues. V was cut by 0 bases and J by 7 bases, with 18 bases left in between. The germline V gene encodes CDR1 LGHNA and CDR2 YSLEER. The DNA of the CDR3 is TGCGCCAGCAGCCAAGACGAAGGGCTTGGAGGAAATGAAGCTTTCTTT. Translation: CASSQDEGLGGNEAFF.

The CDR3 DNA follows: TGTGCCAGCAGTTTACAGTTGTATAGCAATCAGCCCCAGCATTTT. Its protein is CASSLQLYSNQPQHF. This chain links TRBV28 with TRBJ1-5; no reliable D call. V lost 2 bases to trimming and J lost 0 bases, with 8 bases between them. The V gene's germline CDR1 is MDHEN and CDR2 SYDVKM. The CDR3 spans 15 residues.

This clone was seen once. The chain is built from TRBV7-9 and TRBJ2-5; a possible D gene is TRBD2 (7 bases). The CDR3 extends over 16 amino acids. Germline-derived CDR1 and CDR2 are SEHNR and FQNEAQ (reference sequence). V dropped 5 bases and J dropped 3 bases, with 19 bases sitting between them. The CDR3 reads CASSPRRGAGEETQYF. DNA for the CDR3: TGTGCCAGCAGCCCCCGCCGGGGGGCGGGGGAAGAGACCCAGTACTTC.

The CDR3 loop reads CASSLEPGQGFEKLFF. The DNA of the CDR3 is TGTGCCAGCAGCTTAGAGCCGGGACAGGGTTTCGAAAAACTGTTTTTT. The J gene is TRBJ1-4, the V gene TRBV7-9, with 9 bases matching TRBD1. This CDR3 has 16 residues. V gave up 1 base and J gave up 8 bases; unmatched junction bases: 8. The germline V gene encodes CDR1 SEHNR and CDR2 FQNEAQ (reference sequence).

The chain combines TRBV4-1 with TRBJ2-7; D possibly corresponds to TRBD2 (5 bases). Trimming shortened V by 0 bases and J by 3 bases, and 15 bases separated the two germline ends. Per the germline V gene, CDR1 is MGHRA and CDR2 is YSYEKL. This CDR3 contains 16 residues. CDR3 nucleotides: TGCGCCAGCAGCCAAGATCCCCGGCCAGAGGGCTACGAGCAGTACTTC. Protein product: CASSQDPRPEGYEQYF.

CDR3 in amino acids: CASSRPAGSNQPQHF. The CDR3 DNA reads TGTGCCAGCAGCCGCCCGGCCGGTAGCAATCAGCCCCAGCATTTT. V and J are TRBV7-9 and TRBJ1-5; D not certain. The germline V and J ends were trimmed by 5 bases and 0 bases, with 11 bases remaining between them. The CDR3 covers 15 residues. CDR1 and CDR2 (germline): SEHNR, FQNEAQ (reference sequence).

The V gene is TRBV27, the J gene TRBJ1-5, with a possible D match to TRBD1 (6 bases). Germline-derived CDR1 and CDR2 are MNHEY and SMNVEV (reference sequence). V was pared by 4 bases and J by 2 bases, with 9 bases between. This CDR3 is built from 14 residues. DNA for the CDR3: TGTGCCAGCAGTTCCTGGACAGGCAATCAGCCCCAGCATTTT. This sequence encodes CASSSWTGNQPQHF.

About this clone itself: The sample contains more than one DNA sequence encoding this CDR3. This chain joins TRBV19 and TRBJ2-7, with TRBD1 identical over 8 bases. This CDR3 is 13 amino acids long. With V trimmed by 3 bases and J by 3 bases, 1 base remained unmatched. Germline assignment: CDR1 LNHDA and CDR2 SQIVND (reference sequence). The CDR3 sequence is CASSIGTGYEQYF. The CDR3, as DNA: TGTGCCAGTAGTATTGGGACAGGCTACGAGCAGTACTTC.

This clone was seen a handful of times. CDR3 nucleotides: TGTGCCAGCGAGGAGCGCAGCGGAGCTACCTACGAGCAGTACTTC. Translated: CASEERSGATYEQYF. V usage is TRBV2 and J usage is TRBJ2-7, with a weak D call TRBD2 (5 bases). The CDR3 has 15 amino acids. V was pared by 8 bases and J by 2 bases, with 19 bases between. Germline lookup yields CDR1 SNHLY and CDR2 FYNNEI.

Concerning this clone: This same CDR3 is encoded by further DNA sequences in the sample. The chain links TRBV19 to TRBJ1-3; tentative D call: TRBD1 (6 bases). This CDR3 is built from 14 residues. Trimming removed 5 bases at V and 1 base at J, with 9 bases between. Germline V gene sequence: CDR1 LNHDA, CDR2 SQIVND (reference sequence). The DNA for the CDR3 is TGTGCCAGTAGTCCCGGACAGTCTGGAAACACCATATATTTT. Its translation is CASSPGQSGNTIYF.

As concerns this clone: This same CDR3 is encoded by further DNA sequences in the sample. This chain connects TRBV4-1 to TRBJ2-7, with 10 bases identical to TRBD2. The V gene end was trimmed by 2 bases and the J gene end by 2 bases; junction bases not matched to a gene: 3. The germline V gene encodes CDR1 MGHRA and CDR2 YSYEKL. The length of the CDR3 is 15 residues. This CDR3 reads CASSQTSGTTYEQYF. Written as DNA, the CDR3 is TGCGCCAGCAGCCAAACTAGCGGGACCACCTACGAGCAGTACTTC.

The chain recombines TRBV6-5 with TRBJ2-7; a possible D gene is TRBD1 (6 bases). The germline gives CDR1 MNHEY, CDR2 SVGAGI. V lost 2 bases and J 0 bases, leaving 11 bases between the germline ends. This CDR3 comprises 15 residues. The CDR3 nucleotides are TGTGCCAGCAGTTACCGGGACAACCTCTCCTACGAGCAGTACTTC. This encodes CASSYRDNLSYEQYF.

The chain joins TRBV6-5 to TRBJ2-6; D ambiguous. This CDR3 contains 15 residues. Per the germline V gene, CDR1 is MNHEY and CDR2 is SVGAGI. V lost 7 bases and J lost 3, with 13 bases in between. The CDR3 is CASTTLGGGANVLTF. CDR3 sequence (DNA): TGTGCCAGCACCACATTGGGCGGTGGGGCCAACGTCCTGACTTTC.

The chain employs TRBV27 and TRBJ2-1; D is possibly TRBD1 (5 bases). Germline CDR1 MNHEY, CDR2 SMNVEV (reference sequence). This CDR3 has 15 residues. Trimming shortened V by 8 bases and J by 6 bases, and 20 bases separated the two germline ends. In DNA, the CDR3 is TGTGCCAGCTGGGGTGAAAGGGGCCCCCTCAATGAGCAGTTCTTC. This translates into CASWGERGPLNEQFF.

This clone was counted a single time. This chain links TRBV6-1 with TRBJ2-7, with 7 bases aligning to TRBD1. Per the germline V gene, CDR1 is MNHNS and CDR2 is SASEGT. The junction had 4 bases not matched to a gene; V was cut back by 5 bases and J by 0 bases. The CDR3 is made up of 14 amino acids. The CDR3 spells CASSMTGSSYEQYF. The CDR3 DNA follows: TGTGCCAGCAGTATGACAGGGAGCTCCTACGAGCAGTACTTC.

This rearrangement joins TRBV6-5 to TRBJ1-1, with 7 bases fitting TRBD1. The trim removed 8 bases at V and 1 base at J, leaving 4 bases unmatched. Germline assignment: CDR1 MNHEY and CDR2 SVGAGI. The CDR3 has 13 amino acids. CDR3: CASRQGENTEAFF. The CDR3 DNA reads TGTGCCAGCCGACAGGGTGAGAACACTGAAGCTTTCTTT.

The rearrangement joins TRBV5-1 to TRBJ2-1, with TRBD2 matching over 7 bases. CDR3 length equals 17 residues. J gave up 3 bases and V 0 bases, and 9 bases lay outside the gene matches. The germline V gene encodes CDR1 SGHRS and CDR2 YFSETQ. The CDR3 bases are TGCGCCAGCAGCTTGGCCGGAGCGGGAAGCATCTACAATGAGCAGTTCTTC. This encodes CASSLAGAGSIYNEQFF.

J is TRBJ2-1 and V is TRBV27, with D tentatively TRBD2 (6 bases). The CDR3 consists of 15 residues. The V and J ends lost 5 bases and 2 bases respectively, with 13 bases between them. The germline gives CDR1 MNHEY, CDR2 SMNVEV (reference sequence). DNA of the CDR3: TGTGCCAGCAGTCCCACCGGGACTCCCTACAATGAGCAGTTCTTC. Translation gives CASSPTGTPYNEQFF.

This clone was counted a single time. The J gene is TRBJ2-3, the V gene TRBV2; weak D call: TRBD2 (6 bases). Germline V gene lookup returns CDR1 SNHLY and CDR2 FYNNEI. The CDR3 spans 16 residues. The V end lost 1 base, the J end lost 6 bases, and 17 bases lay between the germline ends. CDR3 sequence: CASSEEVVREVDTQYF. The CDR3 region has the DNA TGTGCCAGCAGTGAAGAGGTAGTCAGGGAGGTGGATACGCAGTATTTT.

The chain recombines TRBV5-4 with TRBJ2-2; D may be TRBD2 (6 bases). The CDR3 runs 12 residues. Trimming removed 1 base at V and 10 bases at J, with 8 bases between. The germline V gene has CDR1 SGHNT and CDR2 YYREEE (reference sequence). The CDR3 DNA reads TGTGCCAGCAGCTTGTGGGAGGAGGAGCTGTTTTTT. Its protein product is CASSLWEEELFF.

J is TRBJ2-2 and V is TRBV27; the match to TRBD1 covers 7 bases. The germline V gene has CDR1 MNHEY and CDR2 SMNVEV (reference sequence). This CDR3 comprises 15 residues. Trimming cost V 2 bases and J 6 bases; bases outside gene matches: 6. The CDR3 nucleotides are TGTGCCAGCAGTTTAGACAGGGCTCCTGCCGGGGAGCTGTTTTTT. Protein sequence: CASSLDRAPAGELFF.

This clone was observed a single time. Its ends do not fully match the called genes, so a read error is possible. This chain uses TRBV11-2 with TRBJ2-2; tentative D call: TRBD2 (5 bases). Germline V gene data show CDR1 as SGHAT and CDR2 as FQNNGV. The CDR3 length is 17 residues. CDR3 bases: TGTGCCAACAGCTTACATCGGATTAGCGTGGACACCGGGGAGCTGTTTTTT. Amino acid sequence: CANSLHRISVDTGELFF.

This chain joins TRBV28 and TRBJ2-1; 10 nucleotides agree with TRBD2. This CDR3 comprises 16 residues. V was pared by 6 bases and J by 6 bases, with 11 bases of the junction left unmatched. The germline V gene has CDR1 MDHEN and CDR2 SYDVKM. For the CDR3, the DNA is TGTGCCAGCAGGAACGGACTACTAGCGGGGTCCAATGAGCAGTTCTTC. Residues: CASRNGLLAGSNEQFF.